Shown below are 17 T cell receptor beta chains from a single sample sequenced in a study of OX40 agonist ivuxolimab in advanced cancers. The assay was immunoSEQ multiplex PCR, and TCRdb's table has in-frame clones only and misses some. The data contain some 10,000 clones, roughly 70% of them seen just once; the ten biggest clones take up about 42%. The sample here was CD4+ or CD8+ T cells sorted from blood, taken in a trial of the OX40 agonist ivuxolimab. The source of these receptors is an adult with an advanced solid tumor such as melanoma, head and neck, liver or kidney cancer.

The chain uses TRBV9 and TRBJ2-2; 7 bases fit TRBD2. There are 14 residues in the CDR3. The V gene's germline CDR1 is SGDLS and CDR2 YYNGEE. J was trimmed by 1 base and V by 4 bases; bases with no gene match: 1. This chain's CDR3 is CASSPSGNTGELFF. DNA of the CDR3: TGTGCCAGCAGCCCTAGCGGGAACACCGGGGAGCTGTTTTTT.

This chain uses TRBV28 with TRBJ1-4; TRBD1 aligns across 9 bases. The CDR3 extends over 15 amino acids. CDR1 is MDHEN, CDR2 SYDVKM, per germline. J gave up 6 bases and V 5 bases, and 7 bases lay outside the gene matches. The CDR3 region is CASSHNDRGYEKLFF. The DNA of the CDR3 is TGTGCCAGCAGTCATAACGACAGGGGGTATGAAAAACTGTTTTTT.

The chain combines TRBV7-8 with TRBJ1-1; D ambiguous. Germline CDR1 reads SGHVS; CDR2 reads FQNEAQ. There are 15 residues in the CDR3. The V gene lost 3 bases and the J gene lost 1 base, with 12 bases spanning the gap. CDR3 sequence (DNA): TGTGCCAGCAGCTTGCGACCCAGGCCGAACACTGAAGCTTTCTTT. This sequence encodes CASSLRPRPNTEAFF.

The V and J genes are TRBV14 and TRBJ2-7, with 7 nucleotides matching TRBD1. V lost 4 bases and J lost 4; bases outside the gene matches: 7. The CDR3 loop spans 14 amino acids. The germline V gene encodes CDR1 SGHDN and CDR2 FVKESK. CDR3 nucleotides: TGTGCCAGCAGCCCAATGGGACAGCGTTACGAGCAGTACTTC. Amino acid sequence: CASSPMGQRYEQYF.

In this sample, this clone turned up once. V gene TRBV6-1 combines with J gene TRBJ2-5; D might be TRBD1 or TRBD2, each matching 7 bases. The V gene lost 5 bases and the J gene lost 3 bases, with 16 bases spanning the gap. Germline CDR1 is MNHNS and CDR2 is SASEGT. The CDR3 has 15 residues. CDR3 amino acids: CASSSPGGVEETQYF. The CDR3 DNA reads TGTGCCAGCAGTTCTCCAGGGGGGGTGGAAGAGACCCAGTACTTC.

The chain employs TRBV28 and TRBJ2-4; D is tentatively TRBD1 or TRBD2 (5 bases each). The germline V gene has CDR1 MDHEN and CDR2 SYDVKM. The CDR3 loop spans 15 amino acids. The ends were cut back, 7 bases at V and 2 bases at J, with 15 bases in the middle. CDR3 nucleotide sequence: TGTGCCAGCACCCCAGGGTGGAGGACCAAAAACATTCAGTACTTC. It yields the protein CASTPGWRTKNIQYF.

This clone was counted a few times. This chain joins TRBV6-5 and TRBJ2-2; 13 nucleotides align to TRBD2. The CDR3 consists of 15 residues. The germline CDR1 and CDR2 sequences are MNHEY and SVGAGI. V shed 5 bases, J shed 3 bases, and the junction held 0 bases outside the gene matches. The CDR3 spells CASSGTSGDTGELFF. The CDR3 nucleotides are TGTGCCAGCAGTGGGACTAGCGGGGACACCGGGGAGCTGTTTTTT.

This chain links TRBV19 with TRBJ2-5; 8 nucleotides line up with TRBD1. Gene TRBJ2-7 matches the end of the DNA better, so the J call may be wrong. Germline V gene data show CDR1 as LNHDA and CDR2 as SQIVND (reference sequence). The CDR3 has 15 residues. The CDR3 DNA sequence: TGTGCCAGTAGTATGGGGCAGGGGGCAGCCTCCGAGCAGTACTTC. Translation: CASSMGQGAASEQYF.

In this sample, this clone turned up a few times. The genes are TRBV29-1 and TRBJ1-1; the match to TRBD1 covers 9 bases. Losses at the gene ends were 6 bases for V and 3 bases for J; bases not matched to a gene: 8. Germline CDR1 reads SQVTM; CDR2 reads ANQGSEA. The CDR3 runs to 14 residues. CDR3 sequence reads: CSVTGTGTHTEAFF. CDR3 sequence (DNA): TGCAGCGTGACCGGGACAGGGACCCACACTGAAGCTTTCTTT.

As to this clone: The sample carries other DNA sequences with the same CDR3. The J gene is TRBJ1-1, the V gene TRBV2; no firm D call. The CDR3 runs to 14 residues. Trimming took 4 bases from V and 0 from J, leaving 9 bases between them. Germline CDR1 SNHLY, CDR2 FYNNEI. Written as DNA, the CDR3 is TGTGCCAGCAGTGTTGGGCAGATGAACACTGAAGCTTTCTTT. Translated, it gives CASSVGQMNTEAFF.

The V gene is TRBV29-1, the J gene TRBJ2-1; 8 nucleotides agree with TRBD2. The CDR3 loop spans 13 amino acids. V lost 7 bases and J lost 7; bases outside the gene matches: 9. Germline CDR1 and CDR2: SQVTM and ANQGSEA. CDR3 sequence: CSDRAGAGNEQFF. As DNA, the CDR3 is TGCAGCGACCGAGCGGGAGCCGGGAATGAGCAGTTCTTC.

This chain joins TRBV23-1 and TRBJ1-2; 11 bases agree with TRBD1. TRBV23-1 is an open reading frame whose function is uncertain. V lost 0 bases and J lost 3; bases outside the gene matches: 6. This CDR3 comprises 17 residues. The CDR3 region is CASSQSPPDRGHYGYTF. CDR3 in DNA: TGCGCCAGCAGTCAATCCCCCCCGGACAGGGGGCACTATGGCTACACCTTC.

The V gene is TRBV7-9, the J gene TRBJ1-6, with D possibly matching TRBD1 (6 bases). V lost 2 bases, J lost 9 bases, and 11 bases lay in between. The CDR3 sequence is 14 residues long. Germline loops: CDR1 SEHNR, CDR2 FQNEAQ (reference sequence). CDR3 amino acids: CASSLSGVGSPLHF. The CDR3 DNA reads TGTGCCAGCAGCTTATCAGGGGTAGGTTCACCCCTCCACTTT.

This clone came up a few times. V and J are TRBV10-3 and TRBJ2-1, with 9 bases lining up with TRBD1. This CDR3 region has 16 residues. V dropped 6 bases and J dropped 3; count of bases not matched to a gene: 9. CDR1 ENHRY and CDR2 SYGVKD come from the germline V gene. The CDR3 region has the DNA TGTGCCATCAGCAAATACAGGGGGCCCCTCTACAATGAGCAGTTCTTC. This translates into CAISKYRGPLYNEQFF.

This clone was picked up one time. The rearrangement uses TRBV11-2 and TRBJ2-3; TRBD2 is a possible D gene (6 bases). The V end was cut by 2 bases, the J end by 3 bases, with 12 bases between. Germline CDR1 is SGHAT and CDR2 is FQNNGV. The CDR3 runs to 15 residues. The CDR3 loop is CASSLYGRSTDTQYF. DNA of the CDR3: TGTGCCAGCAGCTTATACGGGAGATCGACAGATACGCAGTATTTT.

CDR3 residues: CASRAGTDTQYF. The CDR3 DNA follows: TGTGCCAGCAGAGCGGGCACAGATACGCAGTATTTT. V and J are TRBV7-3 and TRBJ2-3; tentative D call: TRBD2 (5 bases). The CDR3 has 12 amino acids. Trimming removed 6 bases from V and 1 base from J, with 5 bases in between. The germline CDR1 and CDR2 sequences are SGHTA and FQGTGA.

This chain connects TRBV2 to TRBJ2-3; the match to TRBD2 covers 8 bases. Germline trimming cut 4 bases from V and 4 bases from J; bases unmatched to any gene: 19. CDR1 and CDR2 (germline): SNHLY, FYNNEI. CDR3 length equals 19 residues. CDR3: CASSVHPGGARVFPDTQYF. The CDR3 DNA follows: TGTGCCAGCAGTGTCCACCCGGGGGGGGCCAGGGTGTTCCCAGATACGCAGTATTTT.